These 14 T cell receptor beta chains were all obtained from the same sample, sequenced in a study of identical twins. MiXCR was run by TCRdb on the 5' RACE reads, yielding one entry per CDR3 protein. This table has about 730,000 distinct CDR3 sequences, 21% appearing once. The sample was also linked to a second study, of T cells expressing NK-cell markers.

The sample consisted of PBMCs. Source of these receptors: a woman younger than 30 in good health.

A few counts support this clonotype. The chain uses TRBV5-1 and TRBJ1-1, with a weak D call TRBD1 (5 bases). V was cut by 3 bases and J by 0 bases, with 12 bases left in between. CDR1 and CDR2 (germline): SGHRS, YFSETQ. This CDR3 has 15 residues. The CDR3 DNA reads TGCGCCAGCAGCTGGGACCAAAAACTGAACACTGAAGCTTTCTTT. Translating gives CASSWDQKLNTEAFF.

The chain recombines TRBV5-1 with TRBJ2-1, with D maybe TRBD1 (6 bases). Trimming removed 5 bases from V and 8 bases from J, with 14 bases in between. The CDR3 covers 13 residues. CDR1 is SGHRS and CDR2 is YFSETQ in the germline V gene. The CDR3 reads CASSGQSWDEQFF. In DNA, the CDR3 is TGCGCCAGCAGTGGACAGTCATGGGATGAGCAGTTCTTC.

The J gene is TRBJ2-5, the V gene TRBV5-1; D is tentatively TRBD1 or TRBD2 (5 bases each). The CDR3 has 16 amino acids. CDR1 is SGHRS, CDR2 YFSETQ, per germline. V was trimmed by 0 bases and J by 5 bases, leaving 17 bases between them. The CDR3 is CASSLDPRGGVETQYF. For the CDR3, the DNA is TGCGCCAGCAGCTTGGATCCCCGGGGCGGTGTGGAGACCCAGTACTTC.

J is TRBJ2-5 and V is TRBV10-3; possibly TRBD1 for D (6 bases). The length of the CDR3 is 12 residues. The V and J ends lost 6 bases and 3 bases respectively, with 8 bases between them. From germline, CDR1 is ENHRY and CDR2 SYGVKD. The CDR3 sequence is CAISTGKETQYF. Here the CDR3 DNA reads TGTGCCATCAGCACAGGGAAAGAGACCCAGTACTTC.

V gene TRBV18 combines with J gene TRBJ2-7, with D unclear. Trimming stripped 8 bases from V and 2 bases from J, with 16 bases between. The length of the CDR3 is 14 residues. Germline lookup yields CDR1 KGHSH and CDR2 LQKENI. The CDR3 protein is CASTRRDLTYEQYF. For the CDR3, the DNA is TGTGCCAGCACACGACGTGACCTGACCTACGAGCAGTACTTC. The entire variable domain, with the rest obtained from reference TRBV18 and TRBJ2-7, is as follows: NAGVMQNPRHLVRRRGQEARLRCSPMKGHSHVYWYRQLPEEGLKFMVYLQKENIIDESGMPKERFSAEFPKEGPSILRIQQVVRGDSAAYFCASTRRDLTYEQYFGPGTRLTVT.

The V and J genes are TRBV5-5 and TRBJ1-5; TRBD1 is a possible D gene (5 bases). This CDR3 is 13 amino acids long. CDR1 SGHKS and CDR2 YYEKEE come from the germline V gene (reference sequence). V was trimmed by 1 base and J by 9 bases, leaving 11 bases between them. The CDR3 here is CASSLKGLGPQHF. The CDR3 nucleotides are TGTGCCAGCAGCTTGAAGGGACTAGGGCCCCAGCATTTT.

The chain carries TRBV19 and TRBJ1-2; no definite D call. V was shortened by 10 bases and J by 2 bases, with 20 bases between the two germline ends. Germline V CDR1 and CDR2: LNHDA, SQIVND (reference sequence). The CDR3 is 15 amino acids. The CDR3: CATRPSNSVNYGYTF. DNA for the CDR3: TGTGCCACGCGCCCGTCAAACAGCGTCAACTATGGCTACACCTTC.

This clonotype was recorded many times. V and J are TRBV6-2 or TRBV6-3 and TRBJ2-7; the D is unclear. With 4 bases removed from V and 3 bases from J, the gap between germline ends came to 10 bases. Per the germline V gene, CDR1 is MNHEY and CDR2 is SVGEGT. The CDR3 sequence is 13 residues long. As DNA, the CDR3 is TGTGCCAGCAGTTCGGAGAGTGTCTACGAGCAGTACTTC. This encodes CASSSESVYEQYF.

This clonotype was detected only a few times. The chain has TRBV7-6 and TRBJ2-2, with a weak D call TRBD1 (6 bases). The length of the CDR3 is 15 residues. The V and J ends lost 4 bases and 2 bases respectively, with 11 bases between them. The germline V gene has CDR1 SGHVS and CDR2 FNYEAQ. This chain's CDR3 is CASSSWTVNTGELFF. CDR3 bases: TGTGCCAGCAGCTCCTGGACAGTTAACACCGGGGAGCTGTTTTTT.

This rearrangement joins TRBV7-9 to TRBJ2-3; 12 bases line up with TRBD2. Germline V lookup: CDR1 SEHNR, CDR2 FQNEAQ (reference sequence). This CDR3 is 15 amino acids long. With V trimmed by 5 bases and J by 7 bases, 7 bases remained unmatched. The CDR3 protein is CASSPRLAGVYTQYF. DNA of the CDR3: TGTGCCAGCAGCCCGAGACTAGCGGGAGTTTATACGCAGTATTTT.

The V call is TRBV18, the J call TRBJ1-5; 10 bases match TRBD1. Per germline, CDR1 KGHSH and CDR2 LQKENI. Unmatched junction bases numbered 7, after V lost 5 bases and J lost 6 bases. CDR3 length: 15 amino acids. In DNA form, the CDR3 reads TGTGCCAGCTCATCCGGGACAGGGGATAGTCAGCCCCAGCATTTT. Encoded protein: CASSSGTGDSQPQHF.

The gene calls are TRBV20-1 and TRBJ1-5; D is possibly TRBD1 (6 bases). The length of the CDR3 is 14 residues. Germline V gene lookup returns CDR1 DFQATT and CDR2 SNEGSKA (reference sequence). V lost 0 bases and J lost 4, with 10 bases in between. The CDR3 sequence: CSARDRGANQPQHF. The CDR3 DNA sequence: TGCAGTGCTAGAGATAGGGGGGCAAATCAGCCCCAGCATTTT.

This clonotype showed up many times. The chain carries TRBV11-2 and TRBJ2-5, with 7 bases fitting TRBD1. The CDR3 contains 15 residues. The V gene's germline CDR1 is SGHAT and CDR2 FQNNGV. The J segment lost 5 bases and the V segment lost 1 base, leaving 7 bases of the junction unmatched. In DNA, the CDR3 is TGTGCCAGCAGCTTAGTGGCCAGGGGGTTGGAGACCCAGTACTTC. This gives the protein CASSLVARGLETQYF.

This clonotype was seen more than once but under ten times. The CDR3 coding sequence is TGTGCCAGCAGTTACGAGCGGGGCCGAGAGACCCAGTACTTC. Protein product: CASSYERGRETQYF. The chain couples TRBV6-5 to TRBJ2-5; 7 bases are shared with TRBD2. Germline CDR1 MNHEY, CDR2 SVGAGI. This CDR3 has 14 amino acids. V was clipped by 2 bases and J by 4 bases; unmatched bases: 4.